The 25 T cell receptor beta chains reported below all come from one sample, sequenced in a study of CD8 T cells in ankylosing spondylitis. A single record per CDR3 protein comes from TCRdb applying MiXCR to the 5' RACE reads. The sample has approximately 240,000 distinct CDR3 sequences, under 12% seen once; the top ten hold roughly 2.5%. Sequencing was carried out using blood, either unsorted or a sorted T cell fraction (not recorded which). The receptors shown here come from a male donor with ankylosing spondylitis or in good health (not recorded which).

The chain combines TRBV7-7 with TRBJ2-1, with D maybe TRBD1 (6 bases). In germline, CDR1 is SSHAT, CDR2 FNYEAQ (reference sequence). There are 15 residues in the CDR3. V lost 4 bases, J lost 2 bases, and 12 bases lay in between. The CDR3 here is CASSSGTTTYNEQFF. In nucleotides, the CDR3 is TGTGCCAGCAGCTCGGGGACAACGACCTACAATGAGCAGTTCTTC. The variable domain in full, with the rest retrieved from reference TRBV7-7 and TRBJ2-1, is GAGVSQSPRYKVTKRGQDVTLRCDPISSHATLYWYQQALGQGPEFLTYFNYEAQPDKSGLPSDRFSAERPEGSISTLTIQRTEQRDSAMYRCASSSGTTTYNEQFFGPGTRLTVL.

This clonotype was seen many times. The rearrangement uses TRBV11-1 and TRBJ2-5; D ambiguous. The CDR3 extends over 18 amino acids. Germline V lookup: CDR1 SGHAT, CDR2 FQDESV (reference sequence). V was shortened by 0 bases and J by 7 bases, with 24 bases between the two germline ends. CDR3 bases: TGTGCCAGCAGCTTAGCGAACCGTGGCAGACCGGCGTCGTGGACCCAGTACTTC. Residues: CASSLANRGRPASWTQYF.

This clonotype was picked up many times. V is TRBV4-2 and J is TRBJ2-1; D is perhaps TRBD2 (6 bases). Looked up from germline, CDR1 is LGHNA and CDR2 is YNFKEQ. Trimming pared 0 bases from V and 0 bases from J, leaving 21 bases between. The CDR3 has 20 residues. In DNA, the CDR3 is TGTGCCAGCAGCCAAGAGGGCTTAGCGGCCTCGTCTGCCTCCTACAATGAGCAGTTCTTC. Encoded protein: CASSQEGLAASSASYNEQFF.

This clonotype was seen repeatedly, ten times or more. The rearrangement links TRBV12-3 or TRBV12-4 to TRBJ2-3; 13 positions agree with TRBD2. The CDR3 totals 18 residues. V dropped 1 base and J dropped 2; count of bases not matched to a gene: 6. This CDR3 reads CASSLELAGGPYTDTQYF. The CDR3 DNA reads TGTGCCAGCAGTTTAGAACTAGCGGGGGGGCCCTACACAGATACGCAGTATTTT.

In this sample, this clonotype turned up a few times. The chain couples TRBV10-1 to TRBJ2-2; no definite D call. Germline values: CDR1 WNHNN, CDR2 SYGVQD (reference sequence). V was pared by 3 bases and J by 5 bases, with 7 bases between. The CDR3 is 13 residues long. The CDR3 loop is CASSELRTGELFF. For the CDR3, the DNA is TGCGCCAGCAGTGAATTGCGAACCGGGGAGCTGTTTTTT.

This clonotype was counted only a few times. The chain couples TRBV7-9 to TRBJ2-5; possibly TRBD1 for D (6 bases). The CDR3 totals 15 residues. CDR1 and CDR2 (germline): SEHNR, FQNEAQ (reference sequence). Between the trimmed V and J ends, which lost 2 bases and 2 bases, there was a span of 12 bases. CDR3 amino acids: CASSLIRTAQETQYF. CDR3 nucleotide sequence: TGTGCCAGCAGCTTAATTCGGACAGCTCAAGAGACCCAGTACTTC.

At least ten counts were recorded for this clonotype. The CDR3 DNA follows: TGTGCCAGCAGTTTAGCGGGGGGCGGAGGAAATTCACCCCTCCACTTT. This sequence encodes CASSLAGGGGNSPLHF. This chain joins TRBV12-3 or TRBV12-4 and TRBJ1-6; weak D call: TRBD1 (6 bases). The CDR3 runs 16 residues. Trimming shortened V by 0 bases and J by 7 bases, and 13 bases separated the two germline ends.

This clonotype was seen repeatedly, ten times or more. The rearrangement joins TRBV20-1 to TRBJ1-1; D gene unclear. CDR3 length: 13 amino acids. The germline CDR1 and CDR2 sequences are DFQATT and SNEGSKA (reference sequence). Trimming took 0 bases from V and 11 from J, leaving 16 bases between them. CDR3 in DNA: TGCAGTGCTAGAGATGATCCTAGCCCCAGGGCTTTCTTT. Protein sequence: CSARDDPSPRAFF.

This clonotype has only a few counts. The V and J genes are TRBV7-9 and TRBJ1-5; D gene uncertain. The CDR3 length is 13 residues. The ends were cut back, 3 bases at V and 5 bases at J, with 8 bases in the middle. CDR1 and CDR2 from the germline V gene are SEHNR and FQNEAQ (reference sequence). CDR3 protein: CASSFNFDQPQHF. CDR3 nucleotide sequence: TGTGCCAGCAGCTTTAATTTCGATCAGCCCCAGCATTTT.

The chain couples TRBV15 to TRBJ2-7; TRBD1 agrees at 7 bases. From germline, CDR1 is LNHNV and CDR2 YYDKDF (reference sequence). V lost 0 bases, J lost 0 bases, and 5 bases stayed unmatched. This CDR3 is 16 amino acids long. CDR3 bases: TGTGCCACCAGCAGAGAAACAGGGGTGAGCTCCTACGAGCAGTACTTC. Translating gives CATSRETGVSSYEQYF.

This clonotype was detected many times. V is TRBV10-1 and J is TRBJ1-5; no definite D call. Germline CDR1 reads WNHNN; CDR2 reads SYGVQD (reference sequence). Trimming removed 3 bases at V and 6 bases at J, with 9 bases between. CDR3 length: 13 amino acids. The CDR3 DNA is TGCGCCAGCAGTGAACGCGGGAGTCAGCCCCAGCATTTT. Translating gives CASSERGSQPQHF.

In regard to this clonotype: A much larger clone differs from this one at a single base, so this may be a read error. The gene calls are TRBV30 and TRBJ2-2, with 8 bases aligning to TRBD1. CDR3 length equals 14 residues. Germline CDR1 is GTSNPN and CDR2 is SVGIG (reference sequence). After removal of 5 bases from V and 3 bases from J, the junction contained 5 bases not matched to a gene. The CDR3 DNA is TGTGCCTGGTGTCAGGGGGCCGACACCGGGGAGCTGTTTTTT. Amino acid sequence: CAWCQGADTGELFF.

This clonotype was observed many times. This chain links TRBV7-2 with TRBJ1-5; a possible D gene is TRBD1 (6 bases). The V gene's germline CDR1 is SGHTA and CDR2 FQGNSA. This CDR3 has 14 residues. V was cut by 4 bases and J by 3 bases, with 10 bases left in between. The CDR3 loop is CASSSRTVNQPQHF. For the CDR3, the DNA is TGTGCCAGCAGCTCACGGACAGTCAATCAGCCCCAGCATTTT.

In this sample, this clonotype turned up a few times. The rearrangement uses TRBV9 and TRBJ2-7; no clear D gene. The CDR3 is made up of 13 amino acids. The V gene's germline CDR1 is SGDLS and CDR2 YYNGEE. V lost 0 bases and J 5 bases, leaving 9 bases between the germline ends. The CDR3 DNA reads as TGTGCCAGCAGCGTAGATCTAGAGCACGAGCAGTACTTC. Translated, it gives CASSVDLEHEQYF.

This clonotype has at least ten counts. The genes are TRBV29-1 and TRBJ2-2, with 8 nucleotides matching TRBD2. Germline CDR1 and CDR2: SQVTM and ANQGSEA. The trim removed 4 bases at V and 1 base at J, leaving 8 bases unmatched. CDR3 length equals 16 residues. This CDR3 is CSVVVFGGENTGELFF. The CDR3 DNA reads as TGCAGCGTTGTGGTTTTCGGGGGGGAGAACACCGGGGAGCTGTTTTTT.

In its sample, this clonotype was seen many times. This chain links TRBV18 with TRBJ2-7; the D gene is possibly TRBD1 (6 bases). From germline, CDR1 is KGHSH and CDR2 LQKENI. The V end was cut by 0 bases, the J end by 0 bases, with 9 bases between. The CDR3 spans 15 residues. The CDR3 sequence: CASSPPGTPSYEQYF. The CDR3 coding sequence is TGTGCCAGCTCACCACCGGGGACACCCTCCTACGAGCAGTACTTC. The full variable domain, with the rest looked up from reference TRBV18 and TRBJ2-7, is NAGVMQNPRHLVRRRGQEARLRCSPMKGHSHVYWYRQLPEEGLKFMVYLQKENIIDESGMPKERFSAEFPKEGPSILRIQQVVRGDSAAYFCASSPPGTPSYEQYFGPGTRLTVT.

This chain joins TRBV10-1 and TRBJ2-3; TRBD2 matches 14 bases. Germline loops: CDR1 WNHNN, CDR2 SYGVQD (reference sequence). CDR3 length: 15 residues. V lost 6 bases to trimming and J lost 8 bases; unmatched junction nucleotides: 7. Written as DNA, the CDR3 is TGCGCCAGCAGCGGGACTAGCGGGAGAGGGGGTACGCAGTATTTT. Residues: CASSGTSGRGGTQYF.

Ten or more counts support this clonotype. V and J are TRBV11-2 and TRBJ1-2; D is unclear. Germline loops: CDR1 SGHAT, CDR2 FQNNGV. The V end lost 5 bases, the J end lost 9 bases, and 10 bases lay between the germline ends. The CDR3 covers 11 residues. The CDR3 coding sequence is TGTGCCAGCAGCCGGGTCCTGCGCTACACCTTC. As protein: CASSRVLRYTF.

This clonotype was detected many times. At one boundary the junction diverges from the germline segment, which might be a read error. The chain links TRBV10-2 to TRBJ1-1, with D tentatively TRBD1 (5 bases). The CDR3 is 14 amino acids. The germline gives CDR1 WSHSY, CDR2 SAAADI. The CDR3 sequence is CASSDGGWGTEAFF. Written as DNA, the CDR3 is TGTGCCAGCAGTGACGGGGGGTGGGGAACTGAAGCTTTCTTT.

There are a few counts of this clonotype. The rearrangement joins TRBV4-1 to TRBJ2-1; 7 bases fit TRBD2. Germline V gene sequence: CDR1 MGHRA, CDR2 YSYEKL. Trimming took 0 bases from V and 9 from J; bases not matched to a gene: 17. The CDR3 covers 18 residues. In nucleotides, the CDR3 is TGCGCCAGCAGCCAAGATTGGGGAGTCGGGGGAGGGGACGGTGAGCAGTTCTTC. As protein: CASSQDWGVGGGDGEQFF.

This sequence joins TRBV20-1 and TRBJ2-7, with D unclear. V was pared by 6 bases and J by 4 bases, with 13 bases between. From germline, CDR1 is DFQATT and CDR2 SNEGSKA (reference sequence). The CDR3 spans 12 residues. The CDR3 sequence is CSARVRGYEQYF. The CDR3 coding sequence is TGCAGTGCCCGGGTGAGAGGATACGAGCAGTACTTC.

This clonotype was picked up many times. The chain couples TRBV6-2 or TRBV6-3 to TRBJ1-5; TRBD1 aligns across 7 bases. CDR1 and CDR2 from the germline V gene are MNHEY and SVGEGT. This CDR3 has 14 residues. The V segment lost 6 bases and the J segment 5 bases; nucleotides outside the gene matches: 7. The CDR3 reads CASRTPGQHQPQHF. In nucleotides, the CDR3 is TGTGCCAGCAGAACGCCGGGACAGCATCAGCCCCAGCATTTT.

This clonotype was detected ten times or more. The chain combines TRBV6-2 or TRBV6-3 with TRBJ2-1, with TRBD1 as a possible D gene (6 bases). Germline values: CDR1 MNHEY, CDR2 SVGEGT. The V and J ends lost 6 bases and 0 bases respectively, with 18 bases between them. The CDR3 has 17 residues. The CDR3 region has the DNA TGTGCCAGCAGATCCCCGAATCCGGACAGCTCCTACAATGAGCAGTTCTTC. Its translation: CASRSPNPDSSYNEQFF.

V and J are TRBV10-2 and TRBJ1-1; a possible D gene is TRBD1 (5 bases). V was pared by 7 bases and J by 4 bases, with 16 bases between. The CDR3 spans 14 residues. Germline assignment: CDR1 WSHSY and CDR2 SAAADI. This CDR3 is CASTPPGRSTEAFF. CDR3 nucleotides: TGCGCCAGCACCCCGCCAGGGAGAAGCACTGAAGCTTTCTTT.

Ten or more counts support this clonotype. The CDR3 protein is CASRTSLTYTGELFF. For the CDR3, the DNA is TGTGCCAGCAGGACTAGTCTCACCTACACCGGGGAGCTGTTTTTT. This chain links TRBV6-2 or TRBV6-3 with TRBJ2-2; tentative D call: TRBD2 (6 bases). V shed 6 bases and J shed 3 bases, with 14 bases lying between them. The CDR3 consists of 15 residues. CDR1 is MNHEY and CDR2 is SVGEGT in the germline V gene.